Presented here are 27 T cell receptor beta chains from one specimen sequenced in a study of T cell repertoires in cytomegalovirus infection. TCRdb reprocessed the reads via MiXCR and lists one record per CDR3 protein. Of roughly 320,000 distinct CDR3 sequences in the sample, 9% to 9.5% were seen once. The sequencing sample was made of PBMCs. The receptors stem from a human donor in good health (CMV status not recorded). Some clones in this sample may be carry-over from other donors' samples.

This clonotype was observed many times. The chain is built from TRBV7-2 and TRBJ2-5; 11 bases are a match to TRBD2. Germline V gene lookup returns CDR1 SGHTA and CDR2 FQGNSA. The CDR3 is 17 residues long. With V trimmed by 3 bases and J by 8 bases, 14 bases remained unmatched. This CDR3 is CASSFLSTSGDSPTQYF. The CDR3 DNA reads as TGTGCCAGCAGCTTCCTCTCGACTAGCGGGGACTCCCCCACCCAGTACTTC.

This clonotype was recorded at least ten times. The gene calls are TRBV27 and TRBJ2-2; D possibly corresponds to TRBD2 (6 bases). The CDR3 covers 15 residues. CDR1 is MNHEY and CDR2 is SMNVEV in the germline V gene (reference sequence). Trimming took off 6 bases at V and 4 bases at J, with 15 bases between the two ends. CDR3 loop: CASSSGGAGTGELFF. The CDR3 DNA reads TGTGCCAGCAGCTCCGGCGGAGCGGGCACCGGGGAGCTGTTTTTT.

The table lists this clonotype with many counts. The chain is built from TRBV29-1 and TRBJ2-5; maybe TRBD1 (5 bases). CDR3 length equals 13 residues. Germline V lookup: CDR1 SQVTM, CDR2 ANQGSEA. Trimming stripped 6 bases from V and 7 bases from J, with 18 bases between. This CDR3 is CSVLVGRVGTQYF. In DNA, the CDR3 is TGCAGCGTCCTGGTGGGCAGGGTGGGGACCCAGTACTTC.

The chain couples TRBV7-2 to TRBJ1-1; D remains ambiguous. Germline CDR1 is SGHTA and CDR2 is FQGNSA. The V and J ends lost 3 bases and 1 base respectively, with 6 bases between them. The CDR3 spans 13 residues. As DNA, the CDR3 is TGTGCCAGCAGCTTTAACAGGAACACTGAAGCTTTCTTT. Translated: CASSFNRNTEAFF.

DNA of the CDR3: TGCAGCGGGGACCTCCGGGACAGGGGACAAGAGACCCAGTACTTC. Protein: CSGDLRDRGQETQYF. This chain connects TRBV29-1 to TRBJ2-5, with 10 bases fitting TRBD1. Germline V gene sequence: CDR1 SQVTM, CDR2 ANQGSEA. The CDR3 has 15 residues. The ends lost 7 bases at V and 2 bases at J; junction bases unmatched: 10.

V usage is TRBV20-1 and J usage is TRBJ2-4; unclear D gene. Germline V CDR1 and CDR2: DFQATT, SNEGSKA (reference sequence). This CDR3 contains 13 residues. Trimming pared 6 bases from V and 9 bases from J, leaving 18 bases between. The CDR3 DNA follows: TGCAGTGCCACCAGCGATTCTAATGGCATTCAGTACTTC. Its protein is CSATSDSNGIQYF.

This clonotype was detected a few times. The chain recombines TRBV6-5 with TRBJ2-5; 12 bases are a match to TRBD2. The CDR3 sequence is 16 residues long. Germline loops: CDR1 MNHEY, CDR2 SVGAGI. After removal of 6 bases from V and 2 bases from J, the junction contained 7 bases not matched to a gene. CDR3 region: CASSQIGLAGQETQYF. The CDR3 coding sequence is TGTGCCAGCAGCCAAATCGGACTAGCGGGGCAAGAGACCCAGTACTTC.

The rearrangement joins TRBV12-3 or TRBV12-4 to TRBJ1-5, with D unresolved. V was cut by 0 bases and J by 4 bases, with 4 bases left in between. This CDR3 has 13 residues. In DNA form, the CDR3 reads TGTGCCAGCAGTTTAGCCGAAAATCAGCCCCAGCATTTT. It yields the protein CASSLAENQPQHF.

This CDR3 is CASSSLSGVSYNEQFF. Written as DNA, the CDR3 is TGTGCCAGCAGCTCCCTGAGCGGGGTCTCCTACAATGAGCAGTTCTTC. This chain connects TRBV5-4 to TRBJ2-1; TRBD2 aligns across 7 bases. The J segment lost 0 bases and the V segment lost 3 bases, leaving 6 bases of the junction unmatched. Germline assignment: CDR1 SGHNT and CDR2 YYREEE (reference sequence). The CDR3 is made up of 16 amino acids.

The chain has TRBV6-2 or TRBV6-3 and TRBJ1-1; no firm D call. Between the trimmed V and J ends, which lost 4 bases and 4 bases, there was a span of 19 bases. This CDR3 spans 16 amino acids. The germline gives CDR1 MNHEY, CDR2 SVGEGT. CDR3 DNA sequence: TGTGCCAGCAGTTCTGTCGGGGTGCGCGGAAGCACTGAAGCTTTCTTT. Its protein is CASSSVGVRGSTEAFF.

This clonotype occurred many times. V gene TRBV7-2 combines with J gene TRBJ1-2; tentatively, D is TRBD1 (5 bases). Trimming left V 2 bases short and J 8 bases short, with 18 bases between. This CDR3 has 15 amino acids. CDR1 and CDR2 (germline): SGHTA, FQGNSA. The CDR3 reads CASSLTQIRGDGYTF. DNA of the CDR3: TGTGCCAGCAGCTTAACCCAAATTCGGGGGGACGGCTACACCTTC.

This clonotype was seen ten or more times. The CDR3 DNA is TGTGCCACCAGCGGCGGGATTTCTGAAAAACTGTTTTTT. Residues: CATSGGISEKLFF. This chain links TRBV15 with TRBJ1-4, with D unresolved. The CDR3 is 13 residues long. Trimming took off 5 bases at V and 7 bases at J, with 11 bases between the two ends. Germline CDR1 reads LNHNV; CDR2 reads YYDKDF (reference sequence). Drawing the rest from reference TRBV15 and TRBJ1-4, the complete variable domain is DAMVIQNPRYQVTQFGKPVTLSCSQTLNHNVMYWYQQKSSQAPKLLFHYYDKDFNNEADTPDNFQSRRPNTSFCFLDIRSPGLGDTAMYLCATSGGISEKLFFGSGTQLSVL.

This clonotype was found a few times. The genes are TRBV7-2 and TRBJ2-2, with 11 bases aligning to TRBD1. J lost 8 bases, V lost 4 bases, and 9 bases had no gene match. CDR3 length: 16 amino acids. Germline lookup yields CDR1 SGHTA and CDR2 FQGNSA. The CDR3 DNA sequence: TGTGCCAGCAGCTCGCGGACAGGGGGCCAAAGAGGGGAGCTGTTTTTT. Translated: CASSSRTGGQRGELFF. Full variable domain (outside the CDR3, taken from reference TRBV7-2 and TRBJ2-2): GAGVSQSPSNKVTEKGKDVELRCDPISGHTALYWYRQSLGQGLEFLIYFQGNSAPDKSGLPSDRFSAERTGGSVSTLTIQRTQQEDSAVYLCASSSRTGGQRGELFFGEGSRLTVL.

The rearrangement uses TRBV11-2 and TRBJ2-1, with 7 bases aligning to TRBD2. Trimming cost V 1 base and J 7 bases; bases outside gene matches: 4. Looked up from germline, CDR1 is SGHAT and CDR2 is FQNNGV. The CDR3 length is 14 residues. The CDR3 DNA reads TGTGCCAGCAGCTTAGTCCGGGGGGAGAATGAGCAGTTCTTC. Residues: CASSLVRGENEQFF.

The CDR3 DNA sequence: TGTGCCAGCAGGCTGTCCGACATTCGTCGGGCACCCCTCCACTTT. Translating it yields CASRLSDIRRAPLHF. The gene calls are TRBV12-3 or TRBV12-4 and TRBJ1-6; the D is unclear. The CDR3 contains 15 residues. The V end lost 6 bases, the J end lost 11 bases, and 20 bases lay between the germline ends.

The gene calls are TRBV7-9 and TRBJ1-1; D unclear. The V end was cut by 0 bases, the J end by 5 bases, with 13 bases between. Germline values: CDR1 SEHNR, CDR2 FQNEAQ (reference sequence). CDR3 length: 15 amino acids. In DNA, the CDR3 is TGTGCCAGCAGCTTAGCGGGTCCGCGGAGGACTGAAGCTTTCTTT. It specifies CASSLAGPRRTEAFF.

The chain has TRBV7-9 and TRBJ2-1; D gene unclear. V dropped 5 bases and J dropped 5 bases, with 13 bases sitting between them. The V gene's germline CDR1 is SEHNR and CDR2 FQNEAQ (reference sequence). The CDR3 has 14 residues. CDR3 nucleotide sequence: TGTGCCAGCAGCACCGGACGGCTTAACAATGAGCAGTTCTTC. This encodes CASSTGRLNNEQFF.

The chain couples TRBV7-6 to TRBJ2-2; D uncertain. Trimming stripped 1 base from V and 6 bases from J, with 6 bases between. CDR1 SGHVS and CDR2 FNYEAQ come from the germline V gene. The CDR3 is made up of 13 amino acids. The CDR3, as DNA: TGTGCCAGCAGCTTAGTGGGATCCGGGGAGCTGTTTTTT. Residues: CASSLVGSGELFF.

CDR3 protein: CASSPGTGGVGYTF. CDR3 in DNA: TGTGCCAGCAGCCCCGGGACAGGGGGAGTCGGCTACACCTTC. The V call is TRBV6-8, the J call TRBJ1-2, with 11 positions matching TRBD1. This CDR3 spans 14 amino acids. Losses at the gene ends were 6 bases for V and 8 bases for J; bases not matched to a gene: 8. Germline CDR1 is MNHGY and CDR2 is SAAAGT.

Comments on this clonotype: With a much larger clone just one base away, this may be a read error. The V and J genes are TRBV10-3 and TRBJ1-1; no clear D gene. Germline CDR1 is ENHRY and CDR2 is SYGVKD. The CDR3 contains 13 residues. The CDR3 nucleotides read TGTGCCGTCAGTGATCCCCCGAACACTGAAGCTTTCTTT. Translated, it gives CAVSDPPNTEAFF.

This clonotype was found many times. V usage is TRBV7-2 and J usage is TRBJ1-6; D possibly corresponds to TRBD1 (5 bases). The ends were cut back, 5 bases at V and 9 bases at J, with 17 bases in the middle. The CDR3 runs 15 residues. The V gene's germline CDR1 is SGHTA and CDR2 FQGNSA. The CDR3 sequence is CASSTRGPIPSPLHF. DNA for the CDR3: TGTGCCAGCAGCACCCGGGGCCCAATACCTTCACCCCTCCACTTT.

This clonotype has a count of ten or more. The chain has TRBV7-2 and TRBJ1-4; D is uncertain. Germline CDR1 reads SGHTA; CDR2 reads FQGNSA. This CDR3 is built from 13 residues. The ends were cut back, 7 bases at V and 8 bases at J, with 14 bases in the middle. The CDR3 here is CASTIEMREKLFF. CDR3 in DNA: TGTGCCAGCACCATAGAGATGAGAGAAAAACTGTTTTTT.

This clonotype was detected ten times or more. V gene TRBV12-3 or TRBV12-4 combines with J gene TRBJ1-2; the match to TRBD1 covers 8 bases. This CDR3 is 13 amino acids long. The junction had 8 bases not matched to a gene; V was cut back by 6 bases and J by 8 bases. The CDR3 DNA sequence: TGTGCCAGCAGCATGCAGGGGGCGTTCGGCTACACCTTC. It yields the protein CASSMQGAFGYTF.

V usage is TRBV29-1 and J usage is TRBJ2-1; D is perhaps TRBD2 (7 bases). The CDR3 extends over 15 amino acids. V was cut by 1 base and J by 7 bases, with 17 bases left in between. Germline V CDR1 and CDR2: SQVTM, ANQGSEA. CDR3 sequence: CSVEVDGGRGNEQFF. CDR3 DNA: TGCAGCGTTGAAGTCGATGGAGGGAGGGGGAATGAGCAGTTCTTC.

There are many counts of this clonotype. V is TRBV7-2 and J is TRBJ1-4; D ambiguous. The CDR3 runs 13 residues. Trimming pared 0 bases from V and 4 bases from J, leaving 3 bases between. Germline CDR1 and CDR2: SGHTA and FQGNSA. The DNA of the CDR3 is TGTGCCAGCAGCTTAGCATATAATGAAAAACTGTTTTTT. It specifies CASSLAYNEKLFF.

This clonotype was counted only a few times. V is TRBV20-1 and J is TRBJ2-5; D unclear. Germline V gene lookup returns CDR1 DFQATT and CDR2 SNEGSKA (reference sequence). The CDR3 has 14 amino acids. The V end was cut by 0 bases, the J end by 5 bases, with 13 bases between. The CDR3 DNA follows: TGCAGTGCTAGAGATATGGGCAGGAAGGAGACCCAGTACTTC. It specifies CSARDMGRKETQYF.

This chain connects TRBV28 to TRBJ1-5, with D hard to call. Germline CDR1 and CDR2: MDHEN and SYDVKM. The CDR3 is made up of 13 amino acids. The V end was cut by 7 bases, the J end by 4 bases, with 11 bases between. Here the CDR3 DNA reads TGTGCCAGCAACGATCGGCTAAATCAGCCCCAGCATTTT. It encodes CASNDRLNQPQHF.